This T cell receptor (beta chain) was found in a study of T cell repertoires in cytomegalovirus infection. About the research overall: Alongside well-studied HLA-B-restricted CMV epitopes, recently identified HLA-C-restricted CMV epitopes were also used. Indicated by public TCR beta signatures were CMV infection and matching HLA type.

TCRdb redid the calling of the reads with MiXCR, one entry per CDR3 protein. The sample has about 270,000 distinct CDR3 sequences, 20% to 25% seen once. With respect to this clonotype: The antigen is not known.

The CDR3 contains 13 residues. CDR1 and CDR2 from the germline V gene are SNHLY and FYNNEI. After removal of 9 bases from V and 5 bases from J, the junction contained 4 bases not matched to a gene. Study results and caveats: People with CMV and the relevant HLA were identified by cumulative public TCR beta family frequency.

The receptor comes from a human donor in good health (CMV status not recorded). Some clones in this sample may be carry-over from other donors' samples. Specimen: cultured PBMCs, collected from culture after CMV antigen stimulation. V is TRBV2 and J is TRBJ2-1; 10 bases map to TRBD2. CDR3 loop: CASRAGGDNEQFF. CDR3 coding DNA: TGTGCCAGTCGAGCGGGAGGGGACAATGAGCAGTTCTTC. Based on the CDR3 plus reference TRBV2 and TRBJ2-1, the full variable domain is EPEVTQTPSHQVTQMGQEVILRCVPISNHLYFYWYRQILGQKVEFLVSFYNNEISEKSEIFDDQFSVERPDGSNFTLKIRSTKLEDSAMYFCASRAGGDNEQFFGPGTRLTVL.